One and the same sample provided the 25 T cell receptor beta chains below, sequenced in a study of beta chain features in type 1 diabetes. Reverse transcription of all isolated RNA meant that expressed TCRB transcripts were sequenced. Sequencing used immunoSEQ multiplex PCR; TCRdb keeps in-frame clones, though not all of them. The table records about 900,000 clones, 17% of them present only once. Sample: naive CD4+ T cells from blood. The receptors derive from a woman aged 18-29 years in good health.

The chain employs TRBV4-1 and TRBJ2-2; TRBD2 matches 7 bases. From germline, CDR1 is MGHRA and CDR2 YSYEKL. V shed 2 bases and J 0 bases; nucleotides not matched to a gene: 6. CDR3 length equals 17 residues. In DNA form, the CDR3 reads TGCGCCAGCAGCCAAAATACCGGGACTACGAACACCGGGGAGCTGTTTTTT. Translation gives CASSQNTGTTNTGELFF.

The chain employs TRBV10-3 and TRBJ2-7; 16 bases agree with TRBD2. The CDR3 totals 16 residues. Germline CDR1 and CDR2: ENHRY and SYGVKD. V was clipped by 8 bases and J by 7 bases; unmatched bases: 11. The CDR3 protein is CAIGTSGRALLAEQYF. In nucleotides, the CDR3 is TGTGCCATCGGGACTAGCGGGAGGGCCCTCTTGGCGGAGCAGTACTTC.

The chain has TRBV13 and TRBJ2-7, with D possibly TRBD1 on 6 matching bases. V lost 5 bases and J 3 bases, leaving 11 bases between the germline ends. The CDR3 sequence is 13 residues long. Germline CDR1 is PRHDT and CDR2 is FYEKMQ (reference sequence). As DNA, the CDR3 is TGTGCCAGCAGCCCGGGACAAGACTACGAGCAGTACTTC. Amino acids: CASSPGQDYEQYF.

The chain links TRBV19 to TRBJ2-7; 7 positions agree with TRBD1. From germline, CDR1 is LNHDA and CDR2 SQIVND (reference sequence). The J segment lost 0 bases and the V segment lost 6 bases, leaving 5 bases of the junction unmatched. This CDR3 is 14 amino acids long. The CDR3 DNA reads TGTGCCAGTAGATCGGCAGGGGGCTCCTACGAGCAGTACTTC. Amino acid sequence: CASRSAGGSYEQYF.

This clone was seen a handful of times. The V gene is TRBV7-2, the J gene TRBJ2-2; TRBD2 agrees at 12 bases. V dropped 5 bases and J dropped 6; count of bases not matched to a gene: 4. Per germline, CDR1 SGHTA and CDR2 FQGNSA. The CDR3 sequence is 15 residues long. This chain's CDR3 is CASSASSGRAGELFF. The DNA of the CDR3 is TGTGCCAGCAGCGCTTCTAGCGGGAGGGCCGGGGAGCTGTTTTTT.

The rearrangement links TRBV28 to TRBJ2-7, with 9 bases that match TRBD2. The CDR3 has 18 amino acids. J was trimmed by 0 bases and V by 1 base; bases with no gene match: 10. The germline CDR1 and CDR2 sequences are MDHEN and SYDVKM. This chain's CDR3 is CASSLFSAGTSFSYEQYF. In DNA, the CDR3 is TGTGCCAGCAGTTTATTTTCCGCCGGGACTAGCTTCTCCTACGAGCAGTACTTC.

The chain combines TRBV2 with TRBJ1-2; no definite D call. Germline V lookup: CDR1 SNHLY, CDR2 FYNNEI. CDR3 length equals 12 residues. Trimming removed 1 base from V and 5 bases from J, with 5 bases in between. The CDR3 sequence is CASSEEQYGYTF. In DNA, the CDR3 is TGTGCCAGCAGTGAAGAACAGTATGGCTACACCTTC.

This clone was counted between two and nine times. The chain is built from TRBV10-3 and TRBJ2-3; D may match TRBD1 or TRBD2 (5 bases each). V was pared by 4 bases and J by 6 bases, with 20 bases between. The germline CDR1 and CDR2 sequences are ENHRY and SYGVKD. This CDR3 has 16 residues. The chain's CDR3 is CAISAYHQGVTDTQYF. In nucleotides, the CDR3 is TGTGCCATCAGTGCGTATCATCAGGGAGTTACGGATACGCAGTATTTT.

This clone was picked up a small number of times. The J gene is TRBJ1-5, the V gene TRBV10-3; D is uncertain. This CDR3 is 12 amino acids long. Trimming cost V 6 bases and J 4 bases, with 7 bases left between them. Germline V lookup: CDR1 ENHRY, CDR2 SYGVKD. DNA of the CDR3: TGTGCCATCAGGGGAGAAAATCAGCCCCAGCATTTT. The encoded protein is CAIRGENQPQHF.

This clone was found a few times. The rearrangement links TRBV27 to TRBJ1-4; perhaps TRBD1 as D (5 bases). Germline loops: CDR1 MNHEY, CDR2 SMNVEV (reference sequence). The V end was cut by 10 bases, the J end by 11 bases, with 23 bases between. This CDR3 is 14 amino acids long. The CDR3 reads CATSSGTLMGKLFF. In DNA, the CDR3 is TGTGCCACCTCCTCCGGGACCCTAATGGGGAAACTGTTTTTT.

The rearrangement uses TRBV7-2 and TRBJ1-2; the D gene is possibly TRBD1 (6 bases). This CDR3 comprises 15 residues. V lost 5 bases to trimming and J lost 4 bases, with 17 bases between them. Per the germline V gene, CDR1 is SGHTA and CDR2 is FQGNSA. The DNA for the CDR3 is TGTGCCAGCAGCGGGGCGGGGGCGCTGGGCTATGGCTACACCTTC. Translating gives CASSGAGALGYGYTF.

This clone has just a few counts. V gene TRBV4-2 combines with J gene TRBJ2-1; 8 bases map to TRBD2. The CDR3 has 16 amino acids. V shed 4 bases, J shed 6 bases, and the junction held 11 bases outside the gene matches. Germline CDR1 reads LGHNA; CDR2 reads YNFKEQ. In nucleotides, the CDR3 is TGTGCCAGCAGCCGGGTTGGACGGGAGGGCACCAATGAGCAGTTCTTC. Protein product: CASSRVGREGTNEQFF.

This clone has more than one count but fewer than ten. This chain uses TRBV5-6 with TRBJ1-5; D remains ambiguous. V gave up 4 bases and J gave up 0 bases, with 8 bases separating them. The CDR3 has 14 residues. The germline V gene has CDR1 SGHDT and CDR2 YYEEEE. CDR3 DNA: TGTGCCAGCAGCCACCGTTATAGCAATCAGCCCCAGCATTTT. Protein product: CASSHRYSNQPQHF.

This clone was seen only a few times. The V call is TRBV27, the J call TRBJ1-5; D gene ambiguous. The V end lost 1 base, the J end lost 1 base, and 14 bases lay between the germline ends. This CDR3 comprises 17 residues. CDR1 is MNHEY, CDR2 SMNVEV, per germline (reference sequence). CDR3 nucleotides: TGTGCCAGCAGTTTATTCGGGGTCGGGGAGAGCAATCAGCCCCAGCATTTT. Protein sequence: CASSLFGVGESNQPQHF.

The chain has TRBV6-5 and TRBJ1-2; D is undetermined. The germline V gene encodes CDR1 MNHEY and CDR2 SVGAGI. V lost 0 bases and J 1 base, leaving 6 bases between the germline ends. The CDR3 consists of 14 residues. CDR3 nucleotides: TGTGCCAGCAGTTACTCGTTCGGTAACTATGGCTACACCTTC. Its protein product is CASSYSFGNYGYTF.

This clone was observed a few times. The rearrangement uses TRBV7-2 and TRBJ1-1, with 8 nucleotides matching TRBD1. CDR3 length: 13 residues. Germline V gene data show CDR1 as SGHTA and CDR2 as FQGNSA. The V gene end was trimmed by 6 bases and the J gene end by 7 bases; junction bases not matched to a gene: 7. The CDR3 DNA is TGTGCCAGCAGTTGGGACAGGCAACTTGAAGCTTTCTTT. Translated, it gives CASSWDRQLEAFF.

This clone has just a few counts. The chain carries TRBV18 and TRBJ1-1; no firm D call. The CDR3 consists of 14 residues. V lost 1 base and J lost 8, with 14 bases in between. The V gene's germline CDR1 is KGHSH and CDR2 LQKENI. CDR3 sequence reads: CASSPQGNKAEAFF. CDR3 nucleotides: TGTGCCAGCTCACCACAGGGAAATAAGGCGGAAGCTTTCTTT.

J is TRBJ2-5 and V is TRBV14; D might be TRBD1 (5 bases). Trimming took off 2 bases at V and 8 bases at J, with 12 bases between the two ends. The CDR3 is made up of 13 amino acids. Germline CDR1 is SGHDN and CDR2 is FVKESK. CDR3 nucleotides: TGTGCCAGCAGCCAACAGGGTTTCGGAACCCAGTACTTC. Protein sequence: CASSQQGFGTQYF.

The chain recombines TRBV5-4 with TRBJ2-1; TRBD2 agrees at 7 bases. With V trimmed by 4 bases and J by 0 bases, 7 bases remained unmatched. The CDR3 length is 16 residues. Germline V gives CDR1 SGHNT, CDR2 YYREEE (reference sequence). For the CDR3, the DNA is TGTGCCAGCAGCCCTGGGGGGGACCGCTCCTACAATGAGCAGTTCTTC. Translation gives CASSPGGDRSYNEQFF.

The CDR3 DNA sequence: TGCGCCAGCAGCGGGGGACTAGCGGGAGCACGAGAGCAGTACTTC. Amino acids: CASSGGLAGAREQYF. The chain has TRBV5-1 and TRBJ2-7; 14 nucleotides agree with TRBD2. V lost 4 bases, J lost 7 bases, and 7 bases stayed unmatched. Per germline, CDR1 SGHRS and CDR2 YFSETQ. The CDR3 totals 15 residues.

V usage is TRBV7-2 and J usage is TRBJ2-1; D possibly matches TRBD1 or TRBD2 (5 bases each). The V end lost 5 bases, the J end lost 3 bases, and 17 bases lay between the germline ends. Germline lookup yields CDR1 SGHTA and CDR2 FQGNSA. The CDR3 spans 16 residues. This CDR3 is CASSQRGGRLYNEQFF. The CDR3 region has the DNA TGTGCCAGCAGCCAACGGGGCGGACGCCTCTACAATGAGCAGTTCTTC.

In this sample, this clone turned up a few times. The chain joins TRBV7-2 to TRBJ2-3, with 8 bases aligning to TRBD2. V was pared by 4 bases and J by 6 bases, with 12 bases of the junction left unmatched. CDR3 length: 16 amino acids. Germline CDR1 reads SGHTA; CDR2 reads FQGNSA. CDR3 residues: CASSYLAGSRVDTQYF. CDR3 coding DNA: TGTGCCAGCAGCTACTTAGCGGGATCCCGTGTGGATACGCAGTATTTT.

The chain employs TRBV6-5 and TRBJ2-5; TRBD1 matches 9 bases. The CDR3 runs to 14 residues. The trim removed 5 bases at V and 4 bases at J, leaving 5 bases unmatched. Germline V gives CDR1 MNHEY, CDR2 SVGAGI. The CDR3 region is CASSRTTGGETQYF. CDR3 bases: TGTGCCAGCAGTCGTACGACAGGGGGAGAGACCCAGTACTTC.

V gene TRBV13 combines with J gene TRBJ1-1; 7 bases map to TRBD1. The CDR3 covers 15 residues. Germline V gene lookup returns CDR1 PRHDT and CDR2 FYEKMQ (reference sequence). The trim removed 4 bases at V and 4 bases at J, leaving 9 bases unmatched. CDR3: CASSSKQGLSTEAFF. CDR3 DNA: TGTGCCAGCAGCTCGAAACAGGGGTTGAGCACTGAAGCTTTCTTT. Full variable domain (rest looked up from reference TRBV13 and TRBJ1-1): AAGVIQSPRHLIKEKRETATLKCYPIPRHDTVYWYQQGPGQDPQFLISFYEKMQSDKGSIPDRFSAQQFSDYHSELNMSSLELGDSALYFCASSSKQGLSTEAFFGQGTRLTVV.

The chain recombines TRBV19 with TRBJ1-2; unclear D gene. The germline V gene encodes CDR1 LNHDA and CDR2 SQIVND (reference sequence). The CDR3 contains 14 residues. With 4 bases removed from V and 2 bases from J, the gap between germline ends came to 11 bases. CDR3 in amino acids: CASSTSTGNYGYTF. The CDR3 nucleotides are TGTGCCAGTAGTACATCGACCGGAAACTATGGCTACACCTTC.